The clone carrying this T cell receptor (beta chain) has a handful of counts. The source of the sample is a study of blood T cell repertoires in COVID-19. Whole-study context: Samples of COVID-19 (acute and convalescent) were obtained from the United States, Italy and Spain. T cells, B-cell-depleted T cells, or PBMCs supplied cDNA or gDNA.

The CDR3 is 14 amino acids. V lost 0 bases and J lost 5, with 9 bases in between. Germline V gene sequence: CDR1 SGDLS, CDR2 YYNGEE. Methods used by the authors: Amplified reference gene primers provided the basis for estimating nucleated cell counts. TCRdb keeps only in-frame clones here, not all; method: immunoSEQ multiplex PCR. V, J and clone size reflect that table, while D and trimming were determined from the DNA. Of 85,000 or so clones in the sample, 81% were seen once. The receptor comes from a man older than 75 with acute or convalescent COVID-19. V and J are TRBV9 and TRBJ1-5, with D perhaps matching TRBD1 (5 bases). The material sequenced was peripheral blood. DNA for the CDR3: TGTGCCAGCAGCGTAGCTACGGGGGATCAGCCCCAGCATTTT. This gives the protein CASSVATGDQPQHF.